These T cell receptor beta chains were read from a single sample in a study of CD8+ T cells in alopecia areata. Measured with immunoSEQ multiplex PCR; TCRdb has only the in-frame clones, and not every one. The repertoire holds around 100,000 clones, with roughly 50% as singletons. The sequenced sample was CD4+ T cells sorted from blood. All receptors derive from a human donor in good health. Both conserved end residues are trimmed from each CDR3. The order of the fields is V gene, CDR3 protein.

TRBV30,AWSLAGTSTDTQY
TRBV29-1,SVDRLGETQY
TRBV5-4,ASSTPTGGGHNEQF
TRBV29-1,SVELAADTQY
TRBV18,ASSTQYEQY
TRBV2,ASSDPLH
TRBV29-1,SVEGGYNEQF
TRBV21-1,AGPRDNGSRETQY
TRBV15,AIGTYREGYT
TRBV6-5,ASRGQGRGNYGYT
TRBV7-2,ASSLRLGTDTQY
TRBV28,ASSGGGPTGNIQY
TRBV28,ASKPLAGKYTDTQY
TRBV4-1,ASSQVDRGTEAF
TRBV11-2,ASSLAGLAGWSDTQY
TRBV6-6,ASSNPPGYEQY
TRBV4-2,ASSQQDSSGYT
TRBV30,AWKSRGGTDTQY
TRBV7-3,ASSLISGGAEF
TRBV9,ASSGQGALTPLH
TRBV25-1,ASSESERDSYEQY
TRBV4-2,ASSQDQGGIQY
TRBV5-1,ASRVPGQGAREQY
TRBV18,ASSPPGQTYEQY
TRBV7-8,ASSLVNQPQH
TRBV4-2,ASSPSMTSGLRDNEQF
TRBV7-2,ASSPKVALPGTQETQY
TRBV7-9,ASSLPHTGGEGYT
TRBV29-1,SDGTSANTGELF
TRBV29-1,SGSGPSGYT
TRBV30,AWSVGGDSPLH
TRBV6-6,ASSEPGQGFYEQY
TRBV30,AWDRANMYNEQF
TRBV29-1,SARQGSNQPQH
TRBV7-2,ASTRTGTAIQETQY
TRBV29-1,SVDPTQGLAGAGTQY
TRBV7-6,ASSLRQGSGYGYT
TRBV4-3,ASSPQQTSEQF
TRBV7-8,ASTLSRLLGTGEKLF
TRBV4-3,ASSQDGQGTQY
TRBV5-1,ASSLRTGDVGTQY